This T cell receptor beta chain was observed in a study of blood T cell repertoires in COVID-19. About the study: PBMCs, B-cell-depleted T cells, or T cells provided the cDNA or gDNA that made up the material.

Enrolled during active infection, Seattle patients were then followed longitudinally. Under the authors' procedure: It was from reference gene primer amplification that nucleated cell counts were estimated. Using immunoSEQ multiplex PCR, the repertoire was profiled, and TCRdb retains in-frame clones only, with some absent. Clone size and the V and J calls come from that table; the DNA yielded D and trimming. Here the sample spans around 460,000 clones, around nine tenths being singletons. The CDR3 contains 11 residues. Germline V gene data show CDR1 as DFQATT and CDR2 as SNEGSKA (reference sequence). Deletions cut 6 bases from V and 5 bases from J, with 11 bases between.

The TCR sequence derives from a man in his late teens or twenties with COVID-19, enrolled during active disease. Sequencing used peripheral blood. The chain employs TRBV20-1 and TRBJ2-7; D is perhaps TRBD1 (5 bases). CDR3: CSATSGHEQYF. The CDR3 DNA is TGCAGTGCGACTTCAGGGCACGAGCAGTACTTC.